Listed here is a single TCR beta chain. The antigen is not known. The data derive from a study of T cells after yellow fever vaccination. Study-wide findings and caveats: Within FACS-sorted repertoires, abundant clonotypes contaminating from the bulk population could be present. Researchers report a weaker secondary response that nonetheless peaked faster, day 5 versus 15. The CD4 compartment and the CD8 compartment contained a small share of clonotypes in common.

Germline lookup yields CDR1 SQVTM and CDR2 ANQGSEA. CDR3 length equals 13 residues. The germline V and J ends were trimmed by 8 bases and 1 base, with 14 bases remaining between them. Making TCR cDNA involved 5'RACE template switching, which added UMIs and a universal primer site. Using its own MiXCR run on the 5' RACE reads, TCRdb lists one record per CDR3 protein. Of a few hundred thousand distinct CDR3 sequences detected, 7% to 10% appear once; the ten largest clones hold around 17%. This specimen was PBMCs, taken roughly 45 days after the first yellow fever vaccination. The TCR sequence derives from a man between 18 and 29 years old who received the YFV17D yellow fever vaccine. This chain connects TRBV29-1 to TRBJ1-1; D is unresolved. In DNA, the CDR3 is TGCAGCTCAGATCCGGGCGGGAACACTGAAGCTTTCTTT. Translation: CSSDPGGNTEAFF.